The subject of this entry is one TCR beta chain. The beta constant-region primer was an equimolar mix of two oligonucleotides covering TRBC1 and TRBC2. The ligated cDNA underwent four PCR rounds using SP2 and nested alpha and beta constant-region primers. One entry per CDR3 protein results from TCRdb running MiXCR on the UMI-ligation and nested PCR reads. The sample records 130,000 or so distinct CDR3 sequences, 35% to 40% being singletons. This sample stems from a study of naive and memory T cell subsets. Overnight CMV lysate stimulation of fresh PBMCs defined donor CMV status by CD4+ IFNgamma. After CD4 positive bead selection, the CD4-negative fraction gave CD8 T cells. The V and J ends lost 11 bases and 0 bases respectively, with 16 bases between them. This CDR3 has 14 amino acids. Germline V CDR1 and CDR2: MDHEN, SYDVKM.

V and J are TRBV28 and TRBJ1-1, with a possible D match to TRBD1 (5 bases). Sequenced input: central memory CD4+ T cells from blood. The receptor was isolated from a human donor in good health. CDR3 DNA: TGTGCCGTCGGGAGCGGGGCCTTGAACACTGAAGCTTTCTTT. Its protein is CAVGSGALNTEAFF.